Sequencing of this T cell receptor (beta chain) was carried out in a study of response to subunit inactivated influenza vaccine. General study findings and limits: The study's authors posited that every seasonal influenza vaccination enlists few new T cells.

The CDR3 runs 15 residues. V was pared by 2 bases and J by 5 bases, with 7 bases of the junction left unmatched. In germline, CDR1 is GTSNPN, CDR2 SVGIG (reference sequence). Concerning this clonotype itself: As yet, its antigen is unknown.

Using its own MiXCR run on the RT-PCR reads, TCRdb lists one record per CDR3 protein. The table has 490,000 or so distinct CDR3 sequences, about 7.6% seen once. The sample was PBMCs from blood, taken roughly 24 months after vaccination. The chain carries TRBV30 and TRBJ2-5, with 11 bases aligning to TRBD2. This clonotype was sampled from a man in his fifties or sixties who received an inactivated influenza vaccine. The CDR3: CAWSRASGGYETQYF. The CDR3 DNA reads TGTGCCTGGAGTCGGGCTAGCGGGGGGTATGAGACCCAGTACTTC.